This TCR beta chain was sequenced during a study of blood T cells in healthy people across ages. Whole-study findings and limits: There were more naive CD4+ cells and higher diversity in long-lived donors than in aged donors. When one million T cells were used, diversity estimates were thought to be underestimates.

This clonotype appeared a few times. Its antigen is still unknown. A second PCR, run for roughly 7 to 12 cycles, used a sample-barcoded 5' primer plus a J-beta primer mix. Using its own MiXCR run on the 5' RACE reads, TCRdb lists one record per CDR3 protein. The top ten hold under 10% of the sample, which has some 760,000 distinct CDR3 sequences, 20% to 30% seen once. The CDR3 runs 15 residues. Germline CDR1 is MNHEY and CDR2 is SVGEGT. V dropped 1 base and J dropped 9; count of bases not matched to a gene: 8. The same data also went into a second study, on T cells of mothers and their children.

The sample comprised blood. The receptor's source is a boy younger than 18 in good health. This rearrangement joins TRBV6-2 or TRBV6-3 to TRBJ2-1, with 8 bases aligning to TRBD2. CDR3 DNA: TGTGCCAGCAGTTACTATGGCCCGGGAGGGAGTGAGCAGTTCTTC. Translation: CASSYYGPGGSEQFF.